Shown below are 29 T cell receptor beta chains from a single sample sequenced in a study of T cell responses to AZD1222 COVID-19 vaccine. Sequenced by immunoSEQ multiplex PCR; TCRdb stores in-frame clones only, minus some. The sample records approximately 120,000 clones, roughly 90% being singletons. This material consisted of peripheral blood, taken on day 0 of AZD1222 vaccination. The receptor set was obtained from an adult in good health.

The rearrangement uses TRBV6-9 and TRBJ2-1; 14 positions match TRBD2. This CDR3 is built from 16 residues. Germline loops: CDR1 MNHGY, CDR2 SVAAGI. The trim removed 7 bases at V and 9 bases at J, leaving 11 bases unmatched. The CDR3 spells CASTSRLAGGRCEQFF. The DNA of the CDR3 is TGTGCCAGCACCTCCCGACTAGCGGGAGGGCGGTGTGAGCAGTTCTTC.

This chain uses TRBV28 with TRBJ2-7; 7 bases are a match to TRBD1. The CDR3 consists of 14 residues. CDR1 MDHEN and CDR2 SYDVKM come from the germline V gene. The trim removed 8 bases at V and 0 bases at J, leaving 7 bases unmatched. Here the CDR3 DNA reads TGTGCCAGCTTACCACAGGGGAGCTCCTACGAGCAGTACTTC. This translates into CASLPQGSSYEQYF. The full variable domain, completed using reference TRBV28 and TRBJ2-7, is DVKVTQSSRYLVKRTGEKVFLECVQDMDHENMFWYRQDPGLGLRLIYFSYDVKMKEKGDIPEGYSVSREKKERFSLILESASTNQTSMYLCASLPQGSSYEQYFGPGTRLTVT.

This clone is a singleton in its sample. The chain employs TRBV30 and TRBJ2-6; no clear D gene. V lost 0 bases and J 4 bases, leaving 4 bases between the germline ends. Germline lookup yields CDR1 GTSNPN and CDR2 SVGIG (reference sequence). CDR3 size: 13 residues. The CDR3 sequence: CAWSVPGANVLTF. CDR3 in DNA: TGTGCCTGGAGTGTACCCGGGGCCAACGTCCTGACTTTC.

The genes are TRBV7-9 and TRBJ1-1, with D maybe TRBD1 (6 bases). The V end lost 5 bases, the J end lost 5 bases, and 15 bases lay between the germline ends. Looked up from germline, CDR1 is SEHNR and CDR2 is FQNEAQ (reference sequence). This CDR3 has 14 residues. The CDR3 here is CASSQQGSLTEAFF. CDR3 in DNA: TGTGCCAGCAGCCAGCAGGGGAGTTTGACTGAAGCTTTCTTT. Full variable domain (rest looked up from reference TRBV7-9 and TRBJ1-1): DTGVSQNPRHKITKRGQNVTFRCDPISEHNRLYWYRQTLGQGPEFLTYFQNEAQLEKSRLLSDRFSAERPKGSFSTLEIQRTEQGDSAMYLCASSQQGSLTEAFFGQGTRLTVV.

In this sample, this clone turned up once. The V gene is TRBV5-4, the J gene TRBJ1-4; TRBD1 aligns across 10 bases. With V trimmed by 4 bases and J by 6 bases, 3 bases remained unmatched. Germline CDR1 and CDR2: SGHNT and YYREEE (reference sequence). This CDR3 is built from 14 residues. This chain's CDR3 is CASSLGQGHEKLFF. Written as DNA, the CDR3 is TGTGCCAGCAGCCTGGGACAGGGGCATGAAAAACTGTTTTTT.

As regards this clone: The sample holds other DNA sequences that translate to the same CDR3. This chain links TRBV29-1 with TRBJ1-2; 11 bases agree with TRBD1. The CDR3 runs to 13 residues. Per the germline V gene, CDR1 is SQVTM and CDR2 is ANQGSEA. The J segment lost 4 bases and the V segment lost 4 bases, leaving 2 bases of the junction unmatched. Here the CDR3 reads CSVGGTGGYGYTF. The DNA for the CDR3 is TGCAGCGTTGGAGGGACAGGGGGCTATGGCTACACCTTC. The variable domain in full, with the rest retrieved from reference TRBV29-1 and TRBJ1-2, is SAVISQKPSRDICQRGTSLTIQCQVDSQVTMMFWYRQQPGQSLTLIATANQGSEATYESGFVIDKFPISRPNLTFSTLTVSNMSPEDSSIYLCSVGGTGGYGYTFGSGTRLTVV.

The DNA for the CDR3 is TGTGCCAGCAGCCCGAGACTAGCGGGAAATGAGCAGTTCTTC. Amino acids: CASSPRLAGNEQFF. The genes are TRBV5-6 and TRBJ2-1; 11 bases align to TRBD2. This CDR3 is 14 amino acids long. Germline trimming cut 4 bases from V and 7 bases from J; bases unmatched to any gene: 4. In germline, CDR1 is SGHDT, CDR2 YYEEEE.

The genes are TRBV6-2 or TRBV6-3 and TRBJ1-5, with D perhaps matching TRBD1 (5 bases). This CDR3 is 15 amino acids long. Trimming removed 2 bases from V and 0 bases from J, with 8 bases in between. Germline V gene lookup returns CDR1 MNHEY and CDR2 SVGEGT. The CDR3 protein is CASSYDSYSNQPQHF. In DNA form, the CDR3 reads TGTGCCAGCAGTTACGACAGCTATAGCAATCAGCCCCAGCATTTT.

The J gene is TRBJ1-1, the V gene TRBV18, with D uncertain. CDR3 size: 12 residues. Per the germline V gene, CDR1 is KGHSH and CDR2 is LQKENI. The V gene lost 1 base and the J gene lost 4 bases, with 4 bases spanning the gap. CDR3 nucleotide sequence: TGTGCCAGCTCACCACAGAGCACTGAAGCTTTCTTT. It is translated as CASSPQSTEAFF.

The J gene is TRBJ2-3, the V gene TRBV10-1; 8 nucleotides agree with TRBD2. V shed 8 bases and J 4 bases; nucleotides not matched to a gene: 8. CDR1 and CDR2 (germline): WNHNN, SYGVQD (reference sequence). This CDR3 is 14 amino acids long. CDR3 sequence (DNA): TGCGCCAGCGCCGGGACTAGTTCCGCAGATACGCAGTATTTT. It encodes CASAGTSSADTQYF.

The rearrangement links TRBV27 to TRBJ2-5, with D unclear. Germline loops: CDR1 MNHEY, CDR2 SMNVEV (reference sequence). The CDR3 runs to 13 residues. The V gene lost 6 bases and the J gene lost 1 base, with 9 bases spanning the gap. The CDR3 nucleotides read TGTGCCAGCAGGAACTCCGCCCAAGAGACCCAGTACTTC. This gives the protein CASRNSAQETQYF.

CDR3 bases: TGTGCCAGGGGGGGTAGCGGACCAAATTACGAGCAGTACTTC. It specifies CARGGSGPNYEQYF. The V gene is TRBV19, the J gene TRBJ2-7, with a possible D match to TRBD2 (6 bases). V was pared by 9 bases and J by 4 bases, with 19 bases between. CDR1 is LNHDA, CDR2 SQIVND, per germline (reference sequence). The CDR3 sequence is 14 residues long.

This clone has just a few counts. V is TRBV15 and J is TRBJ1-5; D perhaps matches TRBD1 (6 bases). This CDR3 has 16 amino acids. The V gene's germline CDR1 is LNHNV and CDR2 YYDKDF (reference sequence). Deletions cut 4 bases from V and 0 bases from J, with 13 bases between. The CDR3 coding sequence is TGTGCCACCAGCATGGAGGGACACTATAGCAATCAGCCCCAGCATTTT. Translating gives CATSMEGHYSNQPQHF.

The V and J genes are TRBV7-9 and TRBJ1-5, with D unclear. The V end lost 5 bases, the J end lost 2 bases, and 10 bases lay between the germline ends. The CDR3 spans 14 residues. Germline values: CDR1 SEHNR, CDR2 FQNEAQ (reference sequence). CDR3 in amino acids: CASSPGRGNQPQHF. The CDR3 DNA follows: TGTGCCAGCAGCCCCGGGAGGGGCAATCAGCCCCAGCATTTT.

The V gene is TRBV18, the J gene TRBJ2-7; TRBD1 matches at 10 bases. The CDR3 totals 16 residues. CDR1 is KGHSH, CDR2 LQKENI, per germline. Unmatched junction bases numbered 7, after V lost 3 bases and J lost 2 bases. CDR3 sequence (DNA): TGTGCCAGCTCACCGAATCGACAGGGGGCGGCCTACGAGCAGTACTTC. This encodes CASSPNRQGAAYEQYF.

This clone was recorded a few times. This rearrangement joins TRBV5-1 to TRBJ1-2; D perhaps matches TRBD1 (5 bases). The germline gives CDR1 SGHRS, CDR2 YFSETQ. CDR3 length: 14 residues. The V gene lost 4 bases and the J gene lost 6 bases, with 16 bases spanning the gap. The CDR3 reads CASSVTGLGDGYTF. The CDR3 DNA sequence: TGCGCCAGCAGCGTGACGGGGCTTGGTGATGGCTACACCTTC. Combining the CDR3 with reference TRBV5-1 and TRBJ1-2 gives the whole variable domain KAGVTQTPRYLIKTRGQQVTLSCSPISGHRSVSWYQQTPGQGLQFLFEYFSETQRNKGNFPGRFSGRQFSNSRSEMNVSTLELGDSALYLCASSVTGLGDGYTFGSGTRLTVV.

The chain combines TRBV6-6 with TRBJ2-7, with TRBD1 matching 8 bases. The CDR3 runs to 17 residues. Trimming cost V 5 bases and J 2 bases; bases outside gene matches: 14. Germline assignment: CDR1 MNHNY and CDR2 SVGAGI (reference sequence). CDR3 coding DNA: TGTGCCAGCAGTCCGTATCACTCCCAGACAGGGGCCTACGAGCAGTACTTC. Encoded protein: CASSPYHSQTGAYEQYF.

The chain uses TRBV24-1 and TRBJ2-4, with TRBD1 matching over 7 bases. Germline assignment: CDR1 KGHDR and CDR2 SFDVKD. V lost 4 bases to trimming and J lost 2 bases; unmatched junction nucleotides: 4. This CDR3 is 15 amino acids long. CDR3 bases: TGTGCCACCAGTGAACCGACAGGGTCCAAAAACATTCAGTACTTC. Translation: CATSEPTGSKNIQYF.

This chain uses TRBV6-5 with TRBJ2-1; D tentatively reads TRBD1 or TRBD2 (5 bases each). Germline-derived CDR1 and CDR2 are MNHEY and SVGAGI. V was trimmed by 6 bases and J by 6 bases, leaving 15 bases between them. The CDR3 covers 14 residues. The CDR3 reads CASSLGSRGNEQFF. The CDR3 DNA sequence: TGTGCCAGCAGCCTAGGGAGTAGGGGCAATGAGCAGTTCTTC.

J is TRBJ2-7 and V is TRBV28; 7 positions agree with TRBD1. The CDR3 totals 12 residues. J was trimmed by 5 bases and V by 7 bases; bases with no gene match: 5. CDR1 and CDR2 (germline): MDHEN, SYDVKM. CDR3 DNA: TGTGCCAGCAACCTACAGGGGAACGAGCAGTACTTC. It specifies CASNLQGNEQYF.

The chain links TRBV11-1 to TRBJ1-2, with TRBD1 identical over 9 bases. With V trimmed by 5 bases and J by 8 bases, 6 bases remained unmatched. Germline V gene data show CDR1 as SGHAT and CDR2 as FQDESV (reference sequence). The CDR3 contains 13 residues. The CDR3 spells CASSEQGALGYTF. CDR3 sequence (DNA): TGTGCCAGCAGCGAACAGGGGGCTTTAGGCTACACCTTC.

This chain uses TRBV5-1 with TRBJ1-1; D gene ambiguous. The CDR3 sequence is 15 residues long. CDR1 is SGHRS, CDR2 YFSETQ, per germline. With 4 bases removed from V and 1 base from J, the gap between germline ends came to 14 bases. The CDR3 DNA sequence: TGCGCCAGCAGCCACCCCGACGGAAAGAACACTGAAGCTTTCTTT. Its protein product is CASSHPDGKNTEAFF.

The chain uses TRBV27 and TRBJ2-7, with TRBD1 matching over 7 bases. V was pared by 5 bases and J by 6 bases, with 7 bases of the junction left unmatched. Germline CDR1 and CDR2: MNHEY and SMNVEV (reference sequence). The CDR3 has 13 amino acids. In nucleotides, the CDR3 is TGTGCCAGCAGTATCCAAGGGGGCAGCGAGCAGTACTTC. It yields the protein CASSIQGGSEQYF.

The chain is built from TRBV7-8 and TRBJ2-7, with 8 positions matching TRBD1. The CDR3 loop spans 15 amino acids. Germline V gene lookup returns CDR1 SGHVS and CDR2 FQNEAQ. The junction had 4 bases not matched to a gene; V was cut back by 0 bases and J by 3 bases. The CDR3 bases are TGTGCCAGCAGCTTAGCGTGGGACAGGAACTACGAGCAGTACTTC. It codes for CASSLAWDRNYEQYF.

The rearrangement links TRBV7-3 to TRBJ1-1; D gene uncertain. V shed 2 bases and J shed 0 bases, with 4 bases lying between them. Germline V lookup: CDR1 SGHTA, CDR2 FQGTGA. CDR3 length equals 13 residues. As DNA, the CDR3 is TGTGCCAGCAGCTTACTAATGAACACTGAAGCTTTCTTT. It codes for CASSLLMNTEAFF.

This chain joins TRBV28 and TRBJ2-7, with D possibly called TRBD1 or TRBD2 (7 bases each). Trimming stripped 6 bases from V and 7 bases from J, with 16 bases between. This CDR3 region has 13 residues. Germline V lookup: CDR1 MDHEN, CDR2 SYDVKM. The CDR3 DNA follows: TGTGCCAGCAGACGTTTTCAGGGGGGGGAGCAGTACTTC. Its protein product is CASRRFQGGEQYF.

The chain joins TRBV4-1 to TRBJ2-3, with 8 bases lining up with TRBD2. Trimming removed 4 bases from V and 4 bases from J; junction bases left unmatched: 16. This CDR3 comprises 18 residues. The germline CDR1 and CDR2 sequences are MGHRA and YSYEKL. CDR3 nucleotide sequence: TGCGCCAGCAGCCGCTCGCTTAAACAGCGGGAGTGGTCAGATACGCAGTATTTT. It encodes CASSRSLKQREWSDTQYF.

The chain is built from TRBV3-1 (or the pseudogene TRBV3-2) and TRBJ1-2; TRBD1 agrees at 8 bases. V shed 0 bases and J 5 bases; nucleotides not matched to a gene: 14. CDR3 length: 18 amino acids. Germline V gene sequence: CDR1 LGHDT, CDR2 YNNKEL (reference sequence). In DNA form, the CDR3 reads TGTGCCAGCAGCCAAGATGATAAGGGGGACAGGAGGTTTTATGGCTACACCTTC. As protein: CASSQDDKGDRRFYGYTF.

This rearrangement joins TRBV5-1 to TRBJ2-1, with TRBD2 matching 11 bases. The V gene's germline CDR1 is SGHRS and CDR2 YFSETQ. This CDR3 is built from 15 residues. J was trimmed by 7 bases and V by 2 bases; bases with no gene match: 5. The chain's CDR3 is CASSFELAGVNEQFF. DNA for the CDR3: TGCGCCAGCAGCTTCGAACTAGCGGGAGTGAATGAGCAGTTCTTC.